This T cell receptor (beta chain) was found in a study of blood T cell repertoires in COVID-19. Repertoires were generated with immunoSEQ multiplex PCR, while TCRdb's copy carries only in-frame clones and drops some. The table lists approximately 140,000 clones, 80% of them singletons. The junction had 8 bases not matched to a gene; V was cut back by 6 bases and J by 4 bases. This CDR3 is built from 15 residues. The germline V gene encodes CDR1 MNHEY and CDR2 SVGAGI. The sequencing input was peripheral blood. The clonotype comes from a man in his sixties with active or convalescent COVID-19. V is TRBV6-5 and J is TRBJ1-5; 8 nucleotides agree with TRBD1. DNA of the CDR3: TGTGCCAGCAGACCCAGGGGGCTGGAGAATCAGCCCCAGCATTTT. This codes for CASRPRGLENQPQHF.